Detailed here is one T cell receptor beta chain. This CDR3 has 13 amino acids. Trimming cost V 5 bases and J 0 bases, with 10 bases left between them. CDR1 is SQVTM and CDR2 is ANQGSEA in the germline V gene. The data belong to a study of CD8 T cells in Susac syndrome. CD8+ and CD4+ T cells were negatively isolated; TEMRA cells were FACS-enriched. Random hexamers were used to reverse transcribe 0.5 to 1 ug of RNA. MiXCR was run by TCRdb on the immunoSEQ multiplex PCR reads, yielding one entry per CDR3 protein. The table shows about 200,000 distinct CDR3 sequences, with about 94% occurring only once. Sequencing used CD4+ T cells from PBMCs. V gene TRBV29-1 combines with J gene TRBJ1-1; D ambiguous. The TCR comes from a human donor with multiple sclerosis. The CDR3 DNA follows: TGCAGCGTTATCCGGACTATGAACACTGAAGCTTTCTTT. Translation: CSVIRTMNTEAFF.